The subject of this entry is one TCR beta chain. This CDR3 spans 16 amino acids. V shed 2 bases and J shed 11 bases, with 21 bases lying between them. Per germline, CDR1 MNHEY and CDR2 SMNVEV (reference sequence). The data belong to a study of beta chain features in type 1 diabetes. TCRB transcripts that were expressed got sequenced, as all of the isolated RNA had been reverse transcribed. Data came from immunoSEQ multiplex PCR; TCRdb stores just in-frame clones and leaves some out. This sample has hundreds of thousands of clones; 68% occur once, and the top ten carry approximately 0.05%. The TCR was taken from a man under 40 in good health. The sequenced sample consisted of naive CD4+ T cells from blood. The V gene is TRBV27, the J gene TRBJ1-4; D is ambiguous. CDR3 DNA sequence: TGTGCCAGCAGTTTAGCCGGGTTGGCAGGTCCTGGCAAACTGTTTTTT. This encodes CASSLAGLAGPGKLFF.